This T cell receptor beta chain was sequenced during a study of shared clonotypes between healthy human individuals. Germline CDR1 is MNHNS and CDR2 is SASEGT. The CDR3 is 12 amino acids. V dropped 2 bases and J dropped 5 bases, with 6 bases sitting between them. Across several immunoSEQ plates, the genomic DNA of each subset was split evenly. PCR replicates performed on unsorted PBMC used about 300 ng DNA, 25,000 to 35,000 T cell genomes. Sequencing was performed with immunoSEQ multiplex PCR; in TCRdb, only in-frame clones are kept and a portion is missing. The sample consists of 450,000 to 500,000 clones, approximately 79% of them appearing once. Ten or more counts support this clone.

The chain has TRBV6-1 and TRBJ2-5; D is undetermined. This sequence originates from a woman between 35 and 50 years old in good health. Some clones in this sample may be carry-over from other donors' samples. The sequenced sample was PBMCs. CDR3 amino acids: CASSELEETQYF. CDR3 sequence (DNA): TGTGCCAGCAGTGAATTGGAGGAGACCCAGTACTTC.